The present T cell receptor (beta chain) was sequenced within a study of shared clonotypes between healthy human individuals (TCRdb year 2020). About the study as a whole: The cohort comprised a couple of women and a few men aged 18 to 49 years. Per donor, three plates each were used for CD4 naive and CD4 memory, two for CD8 naive, and one for CD8 memory. To increase sequencing depth and limit assay-specific biases, TCR repertoire library preparation and sequencing were carried out by different laboratories using diverse techniques. To estimate repertoire size and how much clonotype sharing occurs between individuals, the study deeply sequenced the blood TCR repertoires of 4 to 6 healthy adults. Per donor, leukapheresis produced somewhere between about 0.85 and 9.5 billion PBMCs. Here is what the overall study found, with its caveats: Incomplete sequencing was indicated by rarefaction of sorted-subset datasets, despite the large sequencing depth. Across a few donors, roughly 5% of naive CD4, roughly 3.3% of naive CD8, under 2.5% of memory CD4, and 0.4% to 0.45% of memory CD8 clonotypes were shared. The small number of donors limited the genetic and exposure-history diversity represented. Estimated clonotype richness was generally larger for naive than for memory subsets. Pairwise subsampling indicated that sequencing depth was expected to affect the degree of clonotype sharing among donors. Sampling was restricted to blood, and TCR repertoires in tissue are likely to differ from TCR repertoires in blood. Compared with non-shared clonotypes, clonotypes shared by all four sorted-subset donors had higher generation probabilities.

This clone was observed at least ten times. It lacks a known antigen. No base quality information exists; no much larger clone differs at one position. Using the deep immunoSEQ assay, multiplex PCR amplified TCR CDR3 regions from genomic DNA. Genomic DNA extracted from each cell subset was distributed evenly over all wells of several immunoSEQ 96-well plates, and each plate served as one replicate. For sorted subsets, approximately 210 ng genomic DNA, equal to tens of thousands of T cell genomes, was loaded into each replicate PCR. Purified libraries were quantified with a Qubit 3.0 fluorometer, sized on a Bioanalyzer 2100, and re-quantified with the KAPA Library Quantification kit. Each immunoSEQ 96-well plate was sequenced on its own single-read 150-cycle Illumina NextSeq 550 flow cell. Processing in the source paper ran as follows. Because the immunoSEQ output held only junctional sequences and lacked quality scores, the filtering could not match the filtering applied to full-length reads. To assign V/J genes and CDR3, sequences were annotated using PyIR, a Python wrapper for IgBLAST v1.9, with IMGT germline references. Reads were filtered out if the reads had weak V/J assignments (E-value above 1e-6), no CDR3, stop codons, out-of-frame junctions, or ambiguous translated residues. V3J clonotypes were defined as sequences sharing an identical inferred V gene, J gene, and CDR3 amino acid sequence. The percentage overlap between two repertoires was calculated by dividing the number of shared unique clonotypes by the size of the smaller repertoire. Repertoire richness was assessed with RTK rarefaction, the Chao1 estimator, and Recon v2.1 estimates of unobserved clonotypes. OLGA was used to compute generation probabilities for all TCRbeta clonotypes that the gDNA method yielded from several donors. TCRdb took this table from immuneACCESS and kept in-frame rearrangements with V and J called. Such tables lack part of the clones; where checked against another copy, unresolved V genes explain under half of the gap, and the rest is unexplained. Clonal size and the V and J genes are those of that table, whereas D and trimming came from the DNA. Within this sample are about 710,000 clones, with roughly 73% of them counted one time only. The ten largest clones represent under 2% of the sample.

The CDR3 contains 14 residues, cysteine and phenylalanine counted. Just the 42-base CDR3 DNA is kept, in frame starting at base 1. As encoded in the germline V gene, CDR1 is MDHEN while CDR2 is SYDVKM. At the junction V is shortened by 4 bases and J by 2 bases, with 12 bases in between. Donors were healthy HIV-negative adults with no recently reported acute infections or vaccinations. Only Caucasian adults living in Nashville, Tennessee, USA were represented among the donors. CD4+ T cells were enriched by magnetic negative selection; naive cells were then positively selected on CD45RA, and the negative fraction formed the memory subset. Blood was collected by leukapheresis, and PBMCs were isolated by Ficoll-Histopaque density gradient centrifugation and then cryopreserved in liquid nitrogen vapor phase. Analytical flow cytometry was used to check the purity and quantity of each magnetically sorted T cell population. Genomic DNA was isolated from each sorted fraction and quantified by UV absorbance on a Nanodrop 2000c.

What was sequenced was memory CD4+ T cells sorted from blood. The cell subset or site label here, explained by the study, means: CD45RA-negative fraction. The rearranged chain carries TRBV28 and TRBJ2-7; the D gene is not confidently resolved. This TCR was sampled from a woman in her thirties in good health. The base sequence is TGTGCCAGCAGTTATTCTCGCCCCCCCTACGAGCAGTACTTC. This is translated as CASSYSRPPYEQYF.